The rows below give T cell receptor beta chains drawn from one sample of a study of patients and donors after allogeneic stem cell transplantation. One entry per CDR3 protein, called by TCRdb with MiXCR from the RT-PCR reads. The repertoire holds approximately 410,000 distinct CDR3 sequences, with around 16% as singletons. Sequenced sample: blood, either unsorted or a sorted T cell fraction (not recorded which). The receptors originated from a human donor who was either an allogeneic HSCT recipient or a stem cell or donor lymphocyte infusion donor (not recorded which). It is not recorded whose cells these are; they may come from a transplant donor. Both conserved end residues are part of each CDR3. A D gene is named only where the DNA matches it firmly. A row's size may be missing; if present it is once, few, many or a size class.

D gene	clone size	V gene	J gene	CDR3 protein	CDR3 DNA
TRBD1	few	TRBV5-1	TRBJ2-2	CASSLTGQGSTQAGELFF	TGCGCCAGCAGCTTGACAGGACAGGGGAGTACCCAAGCAGGGGAGCTGTTTTTT
-	many	TRBV5-1	TRBJ2-7	CASSTLGEGYEQYF	TGCGCCAGCAGCACCCTTGGGGAAGGGTACGAGCAGTACTTC
-	-	TRBV10-3	TRBJ2-7	CAISDGPLRDPYEQYF	TGTGCCATCAGTGATGGGCCCCTCAGGGATCCCTACGAGCAGTACTTC
TRBD1	few	TRBV29-1	TRBJ1-1	CSVGQKGTEAFF	TGCAGCGTGGGACAGAAGGGCACTGAAGCTTTCTTT
-	many	TRBV5-1	TRBJ2-2	CASSRGTGNTGELFF	TGCGCCAGCAGCCGAGGGACGGGGAACACCGGGGAGCTGTTTTTT
TRBD1	few	TRBV5-5	TRBJ2-5	CASSRTGGSPEETQYF	TGTGCCAGCAGCAGGACAGGAGGCTCCCCGGAGGAGACCCAGTACTTC
TRBD2	few	TRBV6-2/TRBV6-3	TRBJ2-3	CASSFGKTSGSTDTQYF	TGTGCCAGCAGTTTCGGTAAAACTAGCGGGAGCACAGATACGCAGTATTTT
-	-	TRBV20-1	TRBJ2-3	CSARGPRPGGASTDTQYF	TGCAGTGCTAGAGGGCCTAGGCCCGGGGGCGCTAGCACAGATACGCAGTATTTT
-	few	TRBV12-3/TRBV12-4	TRBJ2-1	CASSLALGAYNEQFF	TGTGCCAGCAGTTTAGCGCTGGGGGCCTACAATGAGCAGTTCTTC
TRBD2	few	TRBV12-3/TRBV12-4	TRBJ2-3	CASSLRAGGFGSTDTQYF	TGTGCCAGCAGTTTAAGAGCGGGGGGTTTTGGTTCTACAGATACGCAGTATTTT
-	-	TRBV29-1	TRBJ2-7	CSARGGIVDEQYF	TGCAGCGCACGAGGGGGGATCGTCGACGAGCAGTACTTC
-	-	TRBV24-1	TRBJ2-6	CATSDLGGSGANVLTF	TGTGCCACCAGTGATTTGGGGGGCTCTGGGGCCAACGTCCTGACTTTC
-	few	TRBV10-2	TRBJ2-5	CASSVQQETQYF	TGCGCCAGCAGTGTTCAGCAAGAGACCCAGTACTTC
-	many	TRBV12-3/TRBV12-4	TRBJ2-7	CASSLDGVEQYF	TGTGCCAGCAGTTTGGATGGGGTCGAGCAGTACTTC
TRBD1	few	TRBV5-6	TRBJ2-3	CASSTRTGNADTQYF	TGTGCCAGCAGCACAAGGACAGGGAACGCAGATACGCAGTATTTT
TRBD2	-	TRBV20-1	TRBJ2-1	CSASGTSGYNEQFF	TGCAGTGCTTCCGGGACTAGCGGATACAATGAGCAGTTCTTC
-	many	TRBV12-3/TRBV12-4	TRBJ2-5	CASSLNGWGLKETQYF	TGTGCCAGCAGTTTAAACGGATGGGGCCTTAAAGAGACCCAGTACTTC
TRBD1	many	TRBV20-1	TRBJ1-3	CSARTGGGNTIYF	TGCAGTGCTAGGACAGGGGGTGGAAACACCATATATTTT
-	-	TRBV2	TRBJ1-2	CASRLGRGGGYTF	TGTGCCAGCAGGCTGGGCAGGGGTGGTGGCTACACCTTC
TRBD2	-	TRBV9	TRBJ2-3	CASSPERTSVGGTQYF	TGTGCCAGCAGCCCCGAGAGGACTAGCGTGGGGGGTACGCAGTATTTT
-	few	TRBV4-2	TRBJ2-6	CASSQEHATGANVLTF	TGTGCCAGCAGCCAAGAGCACGCTACTGGGGCCAACGTCCTGACTTTC
-	few	TRBV10-3	TRBJ2-3	CAISESRVAQYF	TGTGCCATCAGTGAGTCGAGGGTGGCGCAGTATTTT
-	few	TRBV7-9	TRBJ2-2	CASSLTGAHTGELFF	TGTGCCAGCAGCTTAACGGGGGCGCATACCGGGGAGCTGTTTTTT
-	-	TRBV14	TRBJ1-6	CASSQLSSYNSPLHF	TGTGCCAGCAGCCAATTGAGCTCCTATAATTCACCCCTCCACTTT
-	-	TRBV3-1	TRBJ2-3	CASSQGPPGADTQYF	TGTGCCAGCAGCCAAGGTCCTCCGGGGGCAGATACGCAGTATTTT
-	many	TRBV5-6	TRBJ2-1	CASSSGGDYNEQFF	TGTGCCAGCAGCAGCGGAGGAGATTACAATGAGCAGTTCTTC
TRBD2	-	TRBV12-3/TRBV12-4	TRBJ2-7	CASTPSGRISYEQYF	TGTGCCAGCACTCCTAGCGGGAGGATCTCCTACGAGCAGTACTTC
-	-	TRBV5-5	TRBJ2-3	CASSGSGDTQYF	TGTGCCAGCAGCGGGAGCGGGGATACGCAGTATTTT
-	-	TRBV3-1	TRBJ1-2	CASSQDLQIYGYTF	TGTGCCAGCAGCCAAGACTTACAGATCTATGGCTACACCTTC
TRBD1	many	TRBV6-1	TRBJ2-1	CASSAPRGQGFNEQFF	TGTGCCAGCAGTGCACCTCGAGGACAGGGTTTCAATGAGCAGTTCTTC
TRBD2	few	TRBV20-1	TRBJ2-3	CSAPSGVAQYF	TGCAGTGCTCCTAGCGGGGTGGCGCAGTATTTT
-	few	TRBV7-2	TRBJ2-3	CASSPRGPLAQYF	TGTGCCAGCAGCCCTCGGGGGCCTTTGGCGCAGTATTTT
-	-	TRBV6-5	TRBJ2-7	CASSYLTEQYF	TGTGCCAGCAGTTATCTAACCGAGCAGTACTTC
TRBD1	-	TRBV7-6	TRBJ1-1	CASSLPGQGGGTEAFF	TGTGCCAGCAGCCTACCGGGACAGGGGGGAGGAACTGAAGCTTTCTTT
-	-	TRBV20-1	TRBJ2-1	CSAPGPLSYNEQFF	TGCAGTGCGCCCGGGCCCCTCTCCTACAATGAGCAGTTCTTC
TRBD2	-	TRBV5-1	TRBJ2-2	CASSLRGVAGNTGELFF	TGCGCCAGCAGCCTACGGGGTGTAGCGGGGAACACCGGGGAGCTGTTTTTT
TRBD1	-	TRBV18	TRBJ1-1	CASSTLTGTGVEAFF	TGTGCCAGCTCAACTTTGACCGGGACAGGGGTTGAAGCTTTCTTT
TRBD1	-	TRBV24-1	TRBJ2-3	CATSDSARGQDTQYF	TGTGCCACCAGTGATTCGGCCAGGGGGCAAGATACGCAGTATTTT
-	-	TRBV3-1	TRBJ2-1	CASSRAGLTPYNEQFF	TGTGCCAGCAGCCGAGCGGGTCTTACCCCCTACAATGAGCAGTTCTTC
-	-	TRBV25-1	TRBJ2-2	CASSKFGLKDNAGELFF	TGTGCCAGCAGTAAGTTCGGTTTAAAGGACAACGCCGGGGAGCTGTTTTTT
-	few	TRBV20-1	TRBJ1-6	CSARARGSGNSPLHF	TGCAGTGCTAGAGCAAGGGGTTCGGGTAATTCACCCCTCCACTTT
-	few	TRBV6-5	TRBJ1-1	CASSYSTIGRGKNTEAFF	TGTGCCAGCAGTTACAGTACGATCGGGAGGGGCAAGAACACTGAAGCTTTCTTT
-	-	TRBV27	TRBJ2-1	CASSLSRGSLVYYNEQFF	TGTGCCAGCAGTTTATCACGAGGGAGTTTAGTATATTACAATGAGCAGTTCTTC
-	few	TRBV12-3/TRBV12-4	TRBJ2-2	CASSLSPWRALSTGELFF	TGTGCCAGCAGTTTAAGCCCCTGGAGGGCTCTCTCCACCGGGGAGCTGTTTTTT
-	few	TRBV24-1	TRBJ2-1	CATRGVGENYNEQFF	TGTGCCACCAGGGGGGTGGGGGAAAACTACAATGAGCAGTTCTTC
TRBD2	-	TRBV7-9	TRBJ2-5	CASTLPGVAGKETQYF	TGTGCCAGCACCCTCCCCGGGGTAGCGGGAAAAGAGACCCAGTACTTC
-	many	TRBV20-1	TRBJ1-1	CSARIETEAFF	TGCAGTGCTAGGATTGAGACTGAAGCTTTCTTT
-	few	TRBV29-1	TRBJ2-4	CSVEGENIQYF	TGCAGCGTCGAAGGGGAAAACATTCAGTACTTC
-	-	TRBV5-4	TRBJ1-6	CASSLMGRLGSHLHF	TGTGCCAGCAGCTTAATGGGCCGCCTAGGTTCACACCTCCACTTT
-	-	TRBV12-3/TRBV12-4	TRBJ2-2	CASTTWELFF	TGTGCCAGCACCACCTGGGAGCTGTTTTTT
-	many	TRBV12-3/TRBV12-4	TRBJ1-6	CASSSTTNSPLHF	TGTGCCAGCAGTTCTACCACCAATTCACCCCTCCACTTT
TRBD1	-	TRBV9	TRBJ2-2	CASSAGTATGELFF	TGTGCCAGCAGCGCCGGGACAGCTACCGGGGAGCTGTTTTTT